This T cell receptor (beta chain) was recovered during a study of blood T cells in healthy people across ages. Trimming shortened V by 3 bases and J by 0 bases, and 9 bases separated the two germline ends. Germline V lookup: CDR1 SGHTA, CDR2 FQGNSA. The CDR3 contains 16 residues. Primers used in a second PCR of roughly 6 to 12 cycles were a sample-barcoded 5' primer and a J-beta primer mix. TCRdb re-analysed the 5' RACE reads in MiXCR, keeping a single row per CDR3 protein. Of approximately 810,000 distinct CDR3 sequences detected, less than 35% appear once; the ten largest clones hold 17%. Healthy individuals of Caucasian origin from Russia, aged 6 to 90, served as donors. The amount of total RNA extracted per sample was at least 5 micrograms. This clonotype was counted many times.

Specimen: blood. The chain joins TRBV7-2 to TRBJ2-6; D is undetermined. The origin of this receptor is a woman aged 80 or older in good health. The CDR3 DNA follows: TGTGCCAGCAGCTTTCGACTGCTCTCTGGGGCCAACGTCCTGACTTTC. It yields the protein CASSFRLLSGANVLTF.